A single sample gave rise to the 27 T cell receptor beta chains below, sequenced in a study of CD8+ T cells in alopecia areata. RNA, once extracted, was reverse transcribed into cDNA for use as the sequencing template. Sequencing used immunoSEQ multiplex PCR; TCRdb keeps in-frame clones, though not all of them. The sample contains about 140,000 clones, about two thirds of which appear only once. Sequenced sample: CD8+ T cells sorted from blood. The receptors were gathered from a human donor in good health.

Here the CDR3 reads CASSYSGDTQYF. Here the CDR3 DNA reads TGTGCCAGCAGTTACTCAGGAGATACGCAGTATTTT. V gene TRBV6-5 combines with J gene TRBJ2-3; no clear D. V lost 0 bases to trimming and J lost 5 bases, with 3 bases between them. The CDR3 totals 12 residues. Per the germline V gene, CDR1 is MNHEY and CDR2 is SVGAGI.

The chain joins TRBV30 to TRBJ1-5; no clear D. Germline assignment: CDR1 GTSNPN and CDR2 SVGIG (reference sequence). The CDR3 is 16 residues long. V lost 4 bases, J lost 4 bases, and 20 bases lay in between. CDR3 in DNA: TGTGCCTGGAAGCATAAGGGAGACACGAGTAATCAGCCCCAGCATTTT. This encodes CAWKHKGDTSNQPQHF.

The CDR3 region is CSVRTGSNTEAFF. The CDR3, as DNA: TGCAGCGTGAGGACAGGGTCGAACACTGAAGCTTTCTTT. V and J are TRBV29-1 and TRBJ1-1; 8 bases map to TRBD1. With 6 bases clipped from V and 1 base from J, the junction kept 4 bases outside the gene matches. This CDR3 comprises 13 residues. CDR1 and CDR2 (germline): SQVTM, ANQGSEA.

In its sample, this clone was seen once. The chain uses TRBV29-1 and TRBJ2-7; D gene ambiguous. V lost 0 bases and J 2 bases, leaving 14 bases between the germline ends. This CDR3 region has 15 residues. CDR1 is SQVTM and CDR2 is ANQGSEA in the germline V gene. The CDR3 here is CSVEDGRTNTYEQYF. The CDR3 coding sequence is TGCAGCGTTGAAGACGGCAGGACGAATACCTACGAGCAGTACTTC.

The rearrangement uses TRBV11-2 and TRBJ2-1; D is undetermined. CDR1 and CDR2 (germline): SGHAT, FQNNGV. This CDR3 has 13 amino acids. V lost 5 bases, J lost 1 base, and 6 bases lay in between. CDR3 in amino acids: CASSPTSYNEQFF. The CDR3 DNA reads TGTGCCAGCAGCCCGACTTCCTACAATGAGCAGTTCTTC.

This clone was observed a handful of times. The DNA of the CDR3 is TGTGCCAGCAGCCCCACTAGCGGGAGATCGAGTGAGCAGTTCTTC. This encodes CASSPTSGRSSEQFF. The chain couples TRBV11-1 to TRBJ2-1; 11 nucleotides match TRBD2. J was trimmed by 9 bases and V by 5 bases; bases with no gene match: 9. The CDR3 is made up of 15 amino acids. Germline CDR1 is SGHAT and CDR2 is FQDESV (reference sequence).

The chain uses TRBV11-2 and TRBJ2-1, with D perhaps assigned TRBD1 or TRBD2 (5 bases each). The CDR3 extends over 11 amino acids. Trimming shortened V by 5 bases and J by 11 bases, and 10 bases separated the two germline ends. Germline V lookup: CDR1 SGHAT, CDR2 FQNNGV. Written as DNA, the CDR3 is TGTGCCAGCAGCCAAGGGGAGCAGCAGTTCTTC. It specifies CASSQGEQQFF.

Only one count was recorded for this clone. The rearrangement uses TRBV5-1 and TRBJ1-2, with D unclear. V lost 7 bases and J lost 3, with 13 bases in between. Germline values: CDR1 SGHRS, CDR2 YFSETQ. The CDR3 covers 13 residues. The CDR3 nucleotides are TGCGCCAGCGGTTACCGGGCCGACTATGGCTACACCTTC. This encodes CASGYRADYGYTF.

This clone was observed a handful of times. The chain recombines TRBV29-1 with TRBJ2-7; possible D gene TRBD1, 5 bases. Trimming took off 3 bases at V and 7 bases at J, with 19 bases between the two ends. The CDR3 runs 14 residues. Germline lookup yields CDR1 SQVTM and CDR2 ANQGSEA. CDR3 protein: CSVEAGLGSGEQYF. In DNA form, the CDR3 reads TGCAGCGTTGAGGCAGGGCTAGGGTCTGGAGAGCAGTACTTC.

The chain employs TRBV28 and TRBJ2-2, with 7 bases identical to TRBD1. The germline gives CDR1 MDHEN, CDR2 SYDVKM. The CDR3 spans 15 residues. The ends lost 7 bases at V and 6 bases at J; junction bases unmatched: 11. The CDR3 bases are TGTGCCAGCACTCCGGGGACAGAGCTCTCCGGGGAGCTGTTTTTT. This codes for CASTPGTELSGELFF.

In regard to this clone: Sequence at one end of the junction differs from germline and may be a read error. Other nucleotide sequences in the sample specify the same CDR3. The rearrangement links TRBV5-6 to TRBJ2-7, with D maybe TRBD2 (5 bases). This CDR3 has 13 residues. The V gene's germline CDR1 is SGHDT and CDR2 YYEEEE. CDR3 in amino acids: CASSLGDTLQQYF. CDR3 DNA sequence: TGCGCCAGCAGCTTGGGAGACACTCTCCAGCAGTACTTC.

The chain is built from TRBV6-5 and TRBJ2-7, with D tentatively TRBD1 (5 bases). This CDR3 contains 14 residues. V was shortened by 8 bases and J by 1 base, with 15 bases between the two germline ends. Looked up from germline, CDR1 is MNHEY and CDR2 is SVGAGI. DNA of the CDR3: TGTGCCAGCGGGCACCGTGGACAATCCTACGAGCAGTACTTC. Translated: CASGHRGQSYEQYF.

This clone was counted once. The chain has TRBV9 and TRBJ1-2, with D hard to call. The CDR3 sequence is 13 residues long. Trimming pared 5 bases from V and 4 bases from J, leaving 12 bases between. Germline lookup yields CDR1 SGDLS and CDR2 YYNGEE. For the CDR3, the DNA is TGTGCCAGCAGTGCCTGGGAGGGCTATGGCTACACCTTC. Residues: CASSAWEGYGYTF.

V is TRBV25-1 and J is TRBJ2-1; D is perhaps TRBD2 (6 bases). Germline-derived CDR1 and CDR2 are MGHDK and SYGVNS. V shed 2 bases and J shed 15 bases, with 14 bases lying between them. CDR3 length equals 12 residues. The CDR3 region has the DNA TGTGCCAGCAGTGAACCGAACCCGCGGGGGTTCTTC. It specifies CASSEPNPRGFF.

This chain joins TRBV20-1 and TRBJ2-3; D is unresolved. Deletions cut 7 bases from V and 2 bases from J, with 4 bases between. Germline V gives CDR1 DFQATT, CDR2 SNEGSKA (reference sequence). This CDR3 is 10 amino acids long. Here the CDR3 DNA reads TGCAGTGTTAACACAGATACGCAGTATTTT. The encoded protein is CSVNTDTQYF.

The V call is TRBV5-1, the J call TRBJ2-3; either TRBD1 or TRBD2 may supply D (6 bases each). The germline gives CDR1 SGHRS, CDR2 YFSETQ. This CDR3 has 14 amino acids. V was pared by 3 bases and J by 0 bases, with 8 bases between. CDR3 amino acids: CASSSGASTDTQYF. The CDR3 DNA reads TGCGCCAGCAGCTCGGGGGCTAGCACAGATACGCAGTATTTT.

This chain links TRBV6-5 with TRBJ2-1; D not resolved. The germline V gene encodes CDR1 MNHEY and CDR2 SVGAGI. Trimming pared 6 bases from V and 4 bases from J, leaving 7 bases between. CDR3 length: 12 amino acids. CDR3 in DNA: TGTGCCAGCAGGACGGGTTACAATGAGCAGTTCTTC. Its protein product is CASRTGYNEQFF.

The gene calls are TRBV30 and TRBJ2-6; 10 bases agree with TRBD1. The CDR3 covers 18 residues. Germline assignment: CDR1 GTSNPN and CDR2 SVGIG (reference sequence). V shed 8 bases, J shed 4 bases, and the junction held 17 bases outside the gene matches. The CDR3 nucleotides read TGTGCCGGGAAGACCCTACGACAGGGGGCGTTCGGGGCCAACGTCCTGACTTTC. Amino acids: CAGKTLRQGAFGANVLTF. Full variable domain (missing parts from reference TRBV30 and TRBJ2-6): SQTIHQWPATLVQPVGSPLSLECTVEGTSNPNLYWYRQAAGRGLQLLFYSVGIGQISSEVPQNLSASRPQDRQFILSSKKLLLSDSGFYLCAGKTLRQGAFGANVLTFGAGSRLTVL.

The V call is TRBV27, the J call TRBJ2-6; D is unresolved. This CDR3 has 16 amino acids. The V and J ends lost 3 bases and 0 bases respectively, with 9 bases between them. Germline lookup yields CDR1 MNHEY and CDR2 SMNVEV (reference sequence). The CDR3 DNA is TGTGCCAGCAGTTTTAGCCAATACTCTGGGGCCAACGTCCTGACTTTC. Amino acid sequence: CASSFSQYSGANVLTF.

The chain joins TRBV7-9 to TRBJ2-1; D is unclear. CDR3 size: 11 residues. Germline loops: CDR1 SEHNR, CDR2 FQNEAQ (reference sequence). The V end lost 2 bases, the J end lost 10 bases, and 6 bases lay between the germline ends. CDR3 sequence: CASSLTGEQFF. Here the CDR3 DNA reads TGTGCCAGCAGCTTAACCGGGGAGCAGTTCTTC.

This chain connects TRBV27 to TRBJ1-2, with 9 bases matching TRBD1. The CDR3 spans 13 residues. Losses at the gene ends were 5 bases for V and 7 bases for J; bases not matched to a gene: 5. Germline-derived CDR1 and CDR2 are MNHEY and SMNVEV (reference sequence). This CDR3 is CASSKGQGSGYTF. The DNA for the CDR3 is TGTGCCAGCAGTAAGGGACAGGGTAGTGGCTACACCTTC.

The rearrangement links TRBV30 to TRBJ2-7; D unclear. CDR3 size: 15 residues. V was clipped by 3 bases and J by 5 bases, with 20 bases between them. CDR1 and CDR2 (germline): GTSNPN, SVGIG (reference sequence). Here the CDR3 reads CAWSPGEREFDEQYF. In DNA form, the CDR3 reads TGTGCCTGGAGCCCGGGTGAGCGAGAGTTTGACGAGCAGTACTTC.

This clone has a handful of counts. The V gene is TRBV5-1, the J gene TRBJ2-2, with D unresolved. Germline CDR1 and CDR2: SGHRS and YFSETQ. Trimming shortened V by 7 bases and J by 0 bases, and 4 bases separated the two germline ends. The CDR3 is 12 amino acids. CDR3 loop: CASLANTGELFF. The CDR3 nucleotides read TGCGCCAGCTTGGCGAACACCGGGGAGCTGTTTTTT.

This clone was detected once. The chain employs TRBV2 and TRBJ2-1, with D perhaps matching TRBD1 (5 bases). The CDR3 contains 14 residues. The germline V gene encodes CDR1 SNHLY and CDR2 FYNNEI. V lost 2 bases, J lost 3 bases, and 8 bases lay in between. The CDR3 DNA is TGTGCCAGCAGTGAATCGCAGGGCTACAATGAGCAGTTCTTC. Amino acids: CASSESQGYNEQFF. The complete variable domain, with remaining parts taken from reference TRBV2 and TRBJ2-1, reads EPEVTQTPSHQVTQMGQEVILRCVPISNHLYFYWYRQILGQKVEFLVSFYNNEISEKSEIFDDQFSVERPDGSNFTLKIRSTKLEDSAMYFCASSESQGYNEQFFGPGTRLTVL.

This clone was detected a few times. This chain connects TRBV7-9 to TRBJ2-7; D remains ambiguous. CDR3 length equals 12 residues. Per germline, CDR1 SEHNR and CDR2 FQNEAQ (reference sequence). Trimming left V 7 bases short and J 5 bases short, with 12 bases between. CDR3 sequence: CASTPNGDEQYF. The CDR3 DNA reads TGTGCCAGCACCCCGAACGGAGACGAGCAGTACTTC.

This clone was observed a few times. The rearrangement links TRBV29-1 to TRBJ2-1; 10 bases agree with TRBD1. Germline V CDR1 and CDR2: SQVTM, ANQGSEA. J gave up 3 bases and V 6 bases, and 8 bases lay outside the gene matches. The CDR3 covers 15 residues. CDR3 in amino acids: CSVGQGIDLYNEQFF. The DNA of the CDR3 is TGCAGCGTGGGACAGGGGATAGACCTCTACAATGAGCAGTTCTTC.

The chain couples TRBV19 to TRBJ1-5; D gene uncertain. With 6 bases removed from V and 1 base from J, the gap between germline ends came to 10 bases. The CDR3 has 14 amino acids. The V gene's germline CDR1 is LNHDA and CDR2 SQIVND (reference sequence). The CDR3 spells CASSRVESNQPQHF. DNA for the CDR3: TGTGCCAGTAGCCGGGTGGAGAGCAATCAGCCCCAGCATTTT.